Following are 25 T cell receptor beta chains from one sample sequenced in a study of cytomegalovirus exposure and HLA in healthy donors. Both 60 Vbeta primers and 13 Jbeta primers went into the PCR. Measured with immunoSEQ multiplex PCR; TCRdb has only the in-frame clones, and not every one. The data show 110,000 to 150,000 clones, about 80% seen once. The sequenced sample was PBMCs. Receptor source: a female donor in good health and CMV-seronegative.

This chain links TRBV5-1 with TRBJ2-3; the match to TRBD1 covers 7 bases. CDR3 length: 16 amino acids. Trimming removed 0 bases from V and 4 bases from J; junction bases left unmatched: 8. Germline V gives CDR1 SGHRS, CDR2 YFSETQ. CDR3 coding DNA: TGCGCCAGCAGCTTGGAAGGGACAGCTTTCGCAGATACGCAGTATTTT. Its translation: CASSLEGTAFADTQYF.

The V and J genes are TRBV7-2 and TRBJ2-5; a possible D gene is TRBD2 (5 bases). With 1 base removed from V and 1 base from J, the gap between germline ends came to 10 bases. Per the germline V gene, CDR1 is SGHTA and CDR2 is FQGNSA. This CDR3 has 15 amino acids. CDR3 in amino acids: CASSLGTLLQETQYF. CDR3 DNA sequence: TGTGCCAGCAGCTTAGGGACTCTACTCCAAGAGACCCAGTACTTC.

This clone appeared a single time. The genes are TRBV13 and TRBJ1-5; 7 nucleotides line up with TRBD1. The CDR3 spans 14 residues. CDR1 is PRHDT, CDR2 FYEKMQ, per germline (reference sequence). Trimming at V came to 0 bases and at J to 5 bases, leaving 1 base not matched to a gene. The CDR3 nucleotides are TGTGCCAGCAGCTTAGGGACAGGGTATCAGCCCCAGCATTTT. Amino acids: CASSLGTGYQPQHF.

The chain has TRBV18 and TRBJ2-1, with 12 bases matching TRBD2. Looked up from germline, CDR1 is KGHSH and CDR2 is LQKENI. V dropped 4 bases and J dropped 3; count of bases not matched to a gene: 7. The CDR3 contains 17 residues. The DNA of the CDR3 is TGTGCCAGCTCACGCTTGACTAGCGGGGGCTACTACAATGAGCAGTTCTTC. It encodes CASSRLTSGGYYNEQFF. The variable domain in full, completed from reference TRBV18 and TRBJ2-1, reads NAGVMQNPRHLVRRRGQEARLRCSPMKGHSHVYWYRQLPEEGLKFMVYLQKENIIDESGMPKERFSAEFPKEGPSILRIQQVVRGDSAAYFCASSRLTSGGYYNEQFFGPGTRLTVL.

V and J are TRBV5-6 and TRBJ2-6; D not certain. The ends were cut back, 0 bases at V and 0 bases at J, with 7 bases in the middle. The germline V gene encodes CDR1 SGHDT and CDR2 YYEEEE. This CDR3 spans 16 amino acids. DNA of the CDR3: TGTGCCAGCAGCTTGGCCGGTACCTCTGGGGCCAACGTCCTGACTTTC. It translates to CASSLAGTSGANVLTF.

The chain uses TRBV5-6 and TRBJ1-1; 11 nucleotides match TRBD1. The V segment lost 3 bases and the J segment 5 bases; nucleotides outside the gene matches: 3. CDR1 and CDR2 (germline): SGHDT, YYEEEE. This CDR3 contains 14 residues. CDR3 region: CASSWGQGGTEAFF. DNA for the CDR3: TGTGCCAGCAGCTGGGGACAGGGGGGGACTGAAGCTTTCTTT.

V gene TRBV5-1 combines with J gene TRBJ1-2, with 10 bases aligning to TRBD1. Germline-derived CDR1 and CDR2 are SGHRS and YFSETQ. The CDR3 consists of 16 residues. V was clipped by 4 bases and J by 5 bases; unmatched bases: 11. The CDR3 loop reads CASSPGDRGPLYGYTF. CDR3 bases: TGCGCCAGCAGCCCGGGGGACAGGGGCCCCCTATATGGCTACACCTTC.

This clone was counted between two and nine times. The chain has TRBV7-6 and TRBJ1-5, with 7 bases fitting TRBD1. V lost 2 bases, J lost 5 bases, and 3 bases stayed unmatched. The CDR3 has 14 amino acids. Germline CDR1 reads SGHVS; CDR2 reads FNYEAQ. The CDR3 here is CASSLRGGDQPQHF. CDR3 bases: TGTGCCAGCAGCTTACGAGGGGGCGATCAGCCCCAGCATTTT.

The V gene is TRBV28, the J gene TRBJ2-1; D is uncertain. The CDR3 has 14 amino acids. Germline lookup yields CDR1 MDHEN and CDR2 SYDVKM. V was trimmed by 2 bases and J by 4 bases, leaving 9 bases between them. CDR3: CASSLLFAYNEQFF. In DNA form, the CDR3 reads TGTGCCAGCAGTTTACTATTTGCGTACAATGAGCAGTTCTTC.

For the CDR3, the DNA is TGTGCCAGCAGCTTGGTTCGGGGGGCCCTCCCCTCGGGAGAGACCCAGTACTTC. It encodes CASSLVRGALPSGETQYF. The rearrangement links TRBV5-8 to TRBJ2-5, with D perhaps matching TRBD2 (7 bases). CDR1 SGHTS and CDR2 YDEGEE come from the germline V gene. The CDR3 has 18 residues. The V and J ends lost 0 bases and 4 bases respectively, with 22 bases between them.

V usage is TRBV29-1 and J usage is TRBJ2-2; maybe TRBD2 (6 bases). Germline CDR1 is SQVTM and CDR2 is ANQGSEA. With 6 bases removed from V and 5 bases from J, the gap between germline ends came to 16 bases. This CDR3 comprises 14 residues. The CDR3 loop is CSVGGHEGTGELFF. In DNA, the CDR3 is TGCAGCGTCGGAGGGCACGAGGGGACCGGGGAGCTGTTTTTT.

A single count supports this clone. The genes are TRBV2 and TRBJ2-1, with 11 positions matching TRBD2. Trimming took 3 bases from V and 9 from J; bases not matched to a gene: 7. The germline CDR1 and CDR2 sequences are SNHLY and FYNNEI. The CDR3 is 15 residues long. The CDR3 DNA follows: TGTGCCAGCAGTGAGTCCCTAGCGGGAGGTTTTGAGCAGTTCTTC. This codes for CASSESLAGGFEQFF.

The J gene is TRBJ1-2, the V gene TRBV7-2; 9 nucleotides line up with TRBD1. The CDR3 extends over 14 amino acids. Germline-derived CDR1 and CDR2 are SGHTA and FQGNSA. With V trimmed by 5 bases and J by 2 bases, 3 bases remained unmatched. CDR3 DNA sequence: TGTGCCAGCAGCGTGGACAGGGGCAACTATGGCTACACCTTC. Its translation: CASSVDRGNYGYTF.

The chain recombines TRBV6-5 with TRBJ2-2; the D gene is possibly TRBD1 (6 bases). V lost 8 bases to trimming and J lost 2 bases, with 12 bases between them. Germline-derived CDR1 and CDR2 are MNHEY and SVGAGI. The CDR3 is made up of 14 amino acids. The CDR3 DNA sequence: TGTGCCAGCCGCTTAGGGGGAAACACCGGGGAGCTGTTTTTT. Amino acids: CASRLGGNTGELFF.

The chain links TRBV7-2 to TRBJ1-1; 12 nucleotides agree with TRBD1. CDR1 SGHTA and CDR2 FQGNSA come from the germline V gene. The CDR3 sequence is 16 residues long. With 4 bases clipped from V and 0 bases from J, the junction kept 3 bases outside the gene matches. CDR3 residues: CASSSGTGGMNTEAFF. The CDR3, as DNA: TGTGCCAGCAGCTCGGGGACAGGGGGCATGAACACTGAAGCTTTCTTT.

V and J are TRBV4-2 and TRBJ2-5, with 13 positions matching TRBD2. CDR1 LGHNA and CDR2 YNFKEQ come from the germline V gene. With V trimmed by 2 bases and J by 5 bases, 5 bases remained unmatched. The CDR3 sequence is 16 residues long. Here the CDR3 reads CASSQPRTSGSETQYF. CDR3 nucleotide sequence: TGTGCCAGCAGCCAACCTCGGACTAGCGGGAGTGAGACCCAGTACTTC.

CDR3 residues: CASSQDRGARGVTDTQYF. The CDR3 DNA sequence: TGCGCCAGCAGCCAAGATCGGGGGGCCCGGGGGGTCACAGATACGCAGTATTTT. This chain connects TRBV4-1 to TRBJ2-3; D might be TRBD2 (7 bases). V was pared by 0 bases and J by 2 bases, with 18 bases between. The CDR3 loop spans 18 amino acids. Germline V lookup: CDR1 MGHRA, CDR2 YSYEKL.

The chain combines TRBV27 with TRBJ1-2; no clear D. The CDR3 contains 10 residues. CDR1 and CDR2 (germline): MNHEY, SMNVEV (reference sequence). The V end was cut by 8 bases, the J end by 2 bases, with 3 bases between. Here the CDR3 DNA reads TGTGCCAGCCTCAACTATGGCTACACCTTC. Protein product: CASLNYGYTF.

This chain uses TRBV6-5 with TRBJ1-6; no clear D gene. The CDR3 has 13 amino acids. Germline V gene sequence: CDR1 MNHEY, CDR2 SVGAGI. Trimming left V 4 bases short and J 8 bases short, with 9 bases between. Written as DNA, the CDR3 is TGTGCCAGCAGTTCGGCTAGAGATTCACCCCTCCACTTT. Its protein is CASSSARDSPLHF.

This rearrangement joins TRBV2 to TRBJ2-3; 12 nucleotides match TRBD1. Germline CDR1 is SNHLY and CDR2 is FYNNEI. V lost 8 bases, J lost 0 bases, and 18 bases stayed unmatched. The CDR3 runs 20 residues. This CDR3 is CASLGFNWPGQGASTDTQYF. CDR3 nucleotide sequence: TGTGCCAGCCTGGGATTTAATTGGCCGGGACAGGGGGCGAGCACAGATACGCAGTATTTT.

This clone occurred many times. This chain links TRBV6-1 with TRBJ1-6, with D perhaps TRBD1 (6 bases). This CDR3 spans 16 amino acids. Germline V gives CDR1 MNHNS, CDR2 SASEGT. The germline V and J ends were trimmed by 1 base and 6 bases, with 13 bases remaining between them. Here the CDR3 reads CASSEGQAVTNSPLHF. The CDR3 nucleotides read TGTGCCAGCAGTGAAGGACAGGCCGTAACTAATTCACCCCTCCACTTT.

The chain links TRBV30 to TRBJ2-3; 9 bases line up with TRBD2. This CDR3 region has 11 residues. V shed 5 bases and J 8 bases; nucleotides not matched to a gene: 2. Germline V gives CDR1 GTSNPN, CDR2 SVGIG (reference sequence). This CDR3 is CAWEAGGTQYF. CDR3 coding DNA: TGTGCCTGGGAAGCGGGAGGTACGCAGTATTTT.

The chain employs TRBV5-1 and TRBJ2-2, with 7 nucleotides matching TRBD2. With V trimmed by 3 bases and J by 1 base, 6 bases remained unmatched. Germline V lookup: CDR1 SGHRS, CDR2 YFSETQ. This CDR3 region has 16 residues. The CDR3 DNA reads as TGCGCCAGCAGCTCCGGACTAGGAGTGAACACCGGGGAGCTGTTTTTT. This sequence encodes CASSSGLGVNTGELFF.

The J gene is TRBJ1-5, the V gene TRBV4-2, with TRBD1 as a possible D gene (6 bases). Trimming shortened V by 0 bases and J by 5 bases, and 11 bases separated the two germline ends. This CDR3 comprises 15 residues. Per germline, CDR1 LGHNA and CDR2 YNFKEQ. Here the CDR3 DNA reads TGTGCCAGCAGCCAAGATCTAGGGGGTTATCAGCCCCAGCATTTT. Translation gives CASSQDLGGYQPQHF.

The V and J genes are TRBV6-5 and TRBJ1-6, with TRBD1 as a possible D gene (6 bases). Germline loops: CDR1 MNHEY, CDR2 SVGAGI. CDR3 size: 14 residues. Trimming took off 6 bases at V and 9 bases at J, with 15 bases between the two ends. The CDR3 bases are TGTGCCAGCAGAAGGGACATGCCACTTTCACCCCTCCACTTT. It yields the protein CASRRDMPLSPLHF.